One and the same sample provided the 11 T cell receptor beta chains below, sequenced in a study of blood T cell repertoires in COVID-19. TCRdb keeps only in-frame clones here, not all; method: immunoSEQ multiplex PCR. The sample lists about 200,000 clones, 70% to 90% seen once, with roughly 5% in the top ten. Material for sequencing was peripheral blood. These receptors all stem from a woman older than 75 with acute or convalescent COVID-19.

The chain has TRBV18 and TRBJ2-1, with 10 bases fitting TRBD1. This CDR3 comprises 17 residues. V trimming: 2 bases; J trimming: 2 bases; junction bases outside the gene matches: 6. In germline, CDR1 is KGHSH, CDR2 LQKENI. The CDR3 DNA reads as TGTGCCAGCTCACCAACAAGACAGGGGGCCCCCTACAATGAGCAGTTCTTC. It codes for CASSPTRQGAPYNEQFF.

The CDR3 nucleotides are TGTGCCAGCAGCCGGGGGCAGGTCCACTATGGCTACACCTTC. Amino acid sequence: CASSRGQVHYGYTF. V is TRBV3-1 (or the pseudogene TRBV3-2) and J is TRBJ1-2, with D possibly matching TRBD1 (6 bases). V dropped 4 bases and J dropped 3 bases, with 12 bases sitting between them. This CDR3 is 14 amino acids long. The germline CDR1 and CDR2 sequences are LGHDT and YNNKEL (reference sequence).

This chain joins TRBV6-5 and TRBJ1-5, with D uncertain. The length of the CDR3 is 13 residues. The V and J ends lost 7 bases and 7 bases respectively, with 14 bases between them. The germline CDR1 and CDR2 sequences are MNHEY and SVGAGI. CDR3 region: CASTPPGGQPQHF. As DNA, the CDR3 is TGTGCCAGCACCCCACCGGGAGGGCAGCCCCAGCATTTT.

V is TRBV6-5 and J is TRBJ2-7, with D tentatively TRBD1 (6 bases). The germline V and J ends were trimmed by 6 bases and 6 bases, with 15 bases remaining between them. The CDR3 totals 13 residues. The germline gives CDR1 MNHEY, CDR2 SVGAGI. CDR3 DNA: TGTGCCAGCAGGGACAGAAACTGGCTCGAGCAGTACTTC. It codes for CASRDRNWLEQYF.

This clone was picked up one time. The chain couples TRBV6-2 or TRBV6-3 to TRBJ2-1; 10 nucleotides align to TRBD1. The germline CDR1 and CDR2 sequences are MNHEY and SVGEGT. The V gene end was trimmed by 2 bases and the J gene end by 0 bases; junction bases not matched to a gene: 13. The CDR3 extends over 20 amino acids. The CDR3 sequence: CASSYVPGQGYLSSYNEQFF. CDR3 sequence (DNA): TGTGCCAGCAGTTACGTCCCGGGACAGGGGTACCTAAGCTCCTACAATGAGCAGTTCTTC.

This sequence joins TRBV6-6 and TRBJ1-6, with a tentative D call TRBD1 (6 bases). The CDR3 length is 14 residues. The V gene lost 6 bases and the J gene lost 7 bases, with 13 bases spanning the gap. Looked up from germline, CDR1 is MNHNY and CDR2 is SVGAGI (reference sequence). The CDR3: CASSPGGGNSPLHF. CDR3 sequence (DNA): TGTGCCAGCAGCCCGGGGGGGGGCAATTCACCCCTCCACTTT.

The gene calls are TRBV18 and TRBJ1-1, with 7 bases identical to TRBD1. Germline lookup yields CDR1 KGHSH and CDR2 LQKENI. Trimming took 2 bases from V and 7 from J; bases not matched to a gene: 10. This CDR3 spans 15 amino acids. DNA for the CDR3: TGTGCCAGCTCACCATTCGACAGGGTGGAAGGTGAAGCTTTCTTT. Its translation is CASSPFDRVEGEAFF.

The rearrangement joins TRBV28 to TRBJ1-3, with 9 bases identical to TRBD1. CDR3 length: 14 amino acids. Looked up from germline, CDR1 is MDHEN and CDR2 is SYDVKM. V lost 7 bases and J lost 9; bases outside the gene matches: 10. CDR3 DNA: TGTGCCAGCATGAATCCCGGGACAGGGCCCACCATATATTTT. Protein product: CASMNPGTGPTIYF.

The CDR3 region is CASNLPGEGTDTQYF. The CDR3 DNA reads TGTGCCAGTAACCTTCCGGGAGAGGGGACAGATACGCAGTATTTT. The chain joins TRBV19 to TRBJ2-3; a weak D match, TRBD2 (6 bases). The CDR3 totals 15 residues. CDR1 and CDR2 (germline): LNHDA, SQIVND (reference sequence). V lost 7 bases, J lost 3 bases, and 17 bases lay in between.

This chain joins TRBV5-6 and TRBJ2-3, with TRBD2 matching over 11 bases. The germline gives CDR1 SGHDT, CDR2 YYEEEE. Trimming at V came to 4 bases and at J to 4 bases, leaving 8 bases not matched to a gene. This CDR3 has 16 amino acids. The CDR3 protein is CASSPASGRSSDTQYF. CDR3 bases: TGTGCCAGCAGCCCTGCTAGCGGGAGGTCCTCAGATACGCAGTATTTT.

The chain uses TRBV4-3 and TRBJ1-5; D unclear. The germline CDR1 and CDR2 sequences are LGHNA and YSLEER. Trimming stripped 0 bases from V and 7 bases from J, with 10 bases between. This CDR3 has 14 residues. The CDR3 nucleotides read TGCGCCAGCAGCCAAGAGGGAGGAGGGCAGCCCCAGCATTTT. Amino acids: CASSQEGGGQPQHF.